This T cell receptor (beta chain) is drawn from a study of T cells in Graves' hyperthyroidism and ophthalmopathy. It was RNA transcripts that yielded the amplified TCR beta CDR3 regions. The TCR CDR3 first-round RT-PCR relied on the HTBI primer set. MiXCR was run by TCRdb on the multiplex PCR reads, yielding one entry per CDR3 protein. The data hold 660,000 or so distinct CDR3 sequences, with around 21% observed a single time. This CDR3 has 16 amino acids. Per germline, CDR1 SGHRS and CDR2 YFSETQ. V lost 2 bases to trimming and J lost 2 bases, with 17 bases between them. The TCR originated in a man aged 25-45 years with Graves' ophthalmopathy. This chain connects TRBV5-1 to TRBJ2-7; either TRBD1 or TRBD2 may fit D (5 bases each). The sample comprised blood. CDR3 DNA sequence: TGCGCCAGCAGCTTCACCGAGGGGCAGCTAGCCTACGAGCAGTACTTC. Amino acid sequence: CASSFTEGQLAYEQYF.